The 22 T cell receptor beta chains reported below all come from one sample, sequenced in a study of blood T cells in healthy people across ages. Combining a sample-barcoded 5' primer with a J-beta primer mix, a second PCR ran for about 7 to 12 cycles. TCRdb recomputed calls from the 5' RACE reads with MiXCR, one row per CDR3 protein. The sample lists about 970,000 distinct CDR3 sequences, roughly half occurring once. Sequences were obtained from blood. The receptors were sampled from a woman aged 55-69 years in good health.

This clonotype was detected only a few times. V is TRBV28 and J is TRBJ2-3; TRBD2 matches at 7 bases. There are 14 residues in the CDR3. V shed 11 bases and J 5 bases; nucleotides not matched to a gene: 13. The germline CDR1 and CDR2 sequences are MDHEN and SYDVKM. DNA for the CDR3: TGTGCCTCCTCCGGCGGGAGAGTTAGAGATACGCAGTATTTT. It codes for CASSGGRVRDTQYF.

The chain recombines TRBV7-8 with TRBJ2-1; TRBD2 might be the D (6 bases). The CDR3 length is 12 residues. V shed 6 bases and J shed 10 bases, with 13 bases lying between them. CDR1 SGHVS and CDR2 FQNEAQ come from the germline V gene. CDR3 sequence (DNA): TGTGCCAGCAGATGGAGGGGAGGCGAGCAGTTCTTC. This codes for CASRWRGGEQFF.

The V gene is TRBV9, the J gene TRBJ2-5; unclear D gene. With the DNA end fitting TRBJ2-7 better, the J assignment may be wrong. Germline-derived CDR1 and CDR2 are SGDLS and YYNGEE. CDR3 length: 15 residues. The CDR3 region is CASSVAADKPYEQYF. CDR3 DNA sequence: TGTGCCAGCAGCGTAGCGGCGGATAAACCTTACGAGCAGTACTTC.

The J gene is TRBJ2-1, the V gene TRBV20-1, with D maybe TRBD1 (5 bases). The CDR3 has 14 amino acids. Trimming stripped 2 bases from V and 7 bases from J, with 15 bases between. Per the germline V gene, CDR1 is DFQATT and CDR2 is SNEGSKA (reference sequence). In nucleotides, the CDR3 is TGCAGTGCTAGAACTCTTAGGGGTTGGAATGAGCAGTTCTTC. Amino acids: CSARTLRGWNEQFF.

V and J are TRBV5-1 and TRBJ2-3; D remains unclear. Trimming shortened V by 7 bases and J by 5 bases, and 14 bases separated the two germline ends. The length of the CDR3 is 13 residues. CDR1 is SGHRS, CDR2 YFSETQ, per germline. The CDR3 DNA reads as TGCGCCAGCTGTCCTGGACCGGAAGATACGCAGTATTTT. Its protein product is CASCPGPEDTQYF.

V gene TRBV27 combines with J gene TRBJ2-5; TRBD2 might be the D (5 bases). Germline values: CDR1 MNHEY, CDR2 SMNVEV (reference sequence). The V end lost 3 bases, the J end lost 11 bases, and 19 bases lay between the germline ends. CDR3 length: 14 residues. The CDR3 region is CASSLRAGPYGQYF. As DNA, the CDR3 is TGTGCCAGCAGTTTGAGGGCGGGCCCCTACGGGCAGTACTTC.

V gene TRBV6-6 combines with J gene TRBJ2-7, with TRBD2 matching 14 bases. This CDR3 has 16 amino acids. V trimming: 5 bases; J trimming: 6 bases; junction bases outside the gene matches: 9. Germline CDR1 MNHNY, CDR2 SVGAGI (reference sequence). The CDR3 sequence: CASSPATSGRESEQYF. The CDR3 bases are TGTGCCAGCAGTCCGGCGACTAGCGGGAGGGAGTCCGAGCAGTACTTC.

The chain recombines TRBV29-1 with TRBJ2-3; D is ambiguous. The germline V and J ends were trimmed by 6 bases and 6 bases, with 13 bases remaining between them. The CDR3 consists of 12 residues. Germline V lookup: CDR1 SQVTM, CDR2 ANQGSEA. The CDR3 is CSVAYTLDTQYF. In DNA, the CDR3 is TGCAGCGTGGCTTATACTTTGGATACGCAGTATTTT.

This clonotype occurred a few times. The chain couples TRBV27 to TRBJ2-7; 8 nucleotides align to TRBD2. In germline, CDR1 is MNHEY, CDR2 SMNVEV (reference sequence). The CDR3 sequence is 18 residues long. With V trimmed by 5 bases and J by 0 bases, 15 bases remained unmatched. The DNA of the CDR3 is TGTGCCAGCAGTCCCCGCGGAAGCGGGGGACGGACCTCCTACGAGCAGTACTTC. Residues: CASSPRGSGGRTSYEQYF.

This sequence joins TRBV27 and TRBJ2-3; 8 positions match TRBD2. The germline V gene encodes CDR1 MNHEY and CDR2 SMNVEV (reference sequence). After removal of 1 base from V and 2 bases from J, the junction contained 5 bases not matched to a gene. The CDR3 is 16 residues long. As DNA, the CDR3 is TGTGCCAGCAGTTTATTTGCGGGGGGCCACACAGATACGCAGTATTTT. As protein: CASSLFAGGHTDTQYF.

This rearrangement joins TRBV12-3 or TRBV12-4 to TRBJ2-7; 9 nucleotides match TRBD2. With 4 bases clipped from V and 5 bases from J, the junction kept 3 bases outside the gene matches. The CDR3 is made up of 13 amino acids. As DNA, the CDR3 is TGTGCCAGCAGTTCCGGGACTAGCCACGAGCAGTACTTC. It encodes CASSSGTSHEQYF.

The chain is built from TRBV15 and TRBJ2-7; D ambiguous. Trimming shortened V by 0 bases and J by 1 base, and 10 bases separated the two germline ends. The germline CDR1 and CDR2 sequences are LNHNV and YYDKDF (reference sequence). The CDR3 totals 15 residues. The CDR3 sequence is CATSRDPNPSYEQYF. In DNA, the CDR3 is TGTGCCACCAGCAGAGATCCCAACCCTTCCTACGAGCAGTACTTC.

This clonotype was found a few times. The gene calls are TRBV12-3 or TRBV12-4 and TRBJ1-2; TRBD1 matches at 9 bases. The CDR3 runs 14 residues. Trimming cost V 5 bases and J 5 bases; bases outside gene matches: 6. The DNA of the CDR3 is TGTGCCAGCAGTCGACAGGGGGGGATTTATGGCTACACCTTC. As protein: CASSRQGGIYGYTF.

This rearrangement joins TRBV5-6 to TRBJ2-7; possibly TRBD1 or TRBD2 for D (5 bases each). Germline CDR1 SGHDT, CDR2 YYEEEE. This CDR3 has 13 amino acids. Trimming left V 2 bases short and J 3 bases short, with 9 bases between. CDR3 protein: CASSFGDDYEQYF. The CDR3 DNA sequence: TGTGCCAGCAGCTTTGGGGACGACTACGAGCAGTACTTC. The full variable domain, rest sourced from reference TRBV5-6 and TRBJ2-7, is DAGVTQSPTHLIKTRGQQVTLRCSPKSGHDTVSWYQQALGQGPQFIFQYYEEEERQRGNFPDRFSGHQFPNYSSELNVNALLLGDSALYLCASSFGDDYEQYFGPGTRLTVT.

This clonotype was recorded a few times. The chain has TRBV7-6 and TRBJ1-1, with TRBD1 as a possible D gene (6 bases). Trimming removed 5 bases at V and 3 bases at J, with 19 bases between. The CDR3 loop spans 16 amino acids. CDR1 and CDR2 from the germline V gene are SGHVS and FNYEAQ. CDR3 region: CASSTRSRGADTEAFF. Written as DNA, the CDR3 is TGTGCCAGCAGCACCAGGTCCCGGGGGGCGGACACTGAAGCTTTCTTT. The full variable domain, completed using reference TRBV7-6 and TRBJ1-1, is GAGVSQSPRYKVTKRGQDVALRCDPISGHVSLYWYRQALGQGPEFLTYFNYEAQQDKSGLPNDRFSAERPEGSISTLTIQRTEQRDSAMYRCASSTRSRGADTEAFFGQGTRLTVV.

The V and J genes are TRBV28 and TRBJ2-1, with a possible D match to TRBD2 (5 bases). The germline V gene encodes CDR1 MDHEN and CDR2 SYDVKM. The CDR3 loop spans 11 amino acids. The germline V and J ends were trimmed by 6 bases and 11 bases, with 11 bases remaining between them. The CDR3 nucleotides read TGTGCCAGCAGGGCCGGGAAACAGCAGTTCTTC. Protein sequence: CASRAGKQQFF.

This clonotype appeared once. The chain couples TRBV7-2 to TRBJ2-4; D may correspond to TRBD1 or TRBD2 (5 bases each). CDR1 and CDR2 (germline): SGHTA, FQGNSA. The CDR3 runs 15 residues. The ends were cut back, 5 bases at V and 2 bases at J, with 13 bases in the middle. The DNA for the CDR3 is TGTGCCAGCAGCGCTCAGGGAGCCACCAAAAACATTCAGTACTTC. Its translation: CASSAQGATKNIQYF.

In the case of this clonotype: At one of its ends the junction is not consistent with the germline gene, which may arise from a read error. J is TRBJ2-2 and V is TRBV7-2; 9 bases agree with TRBD2. The CDR3 has 17 residues. Germline-derived CDR1 and CDR2 are SGHTA and FQGNSA. The CDR3 here is CASSSSRLAAEHGEPFF. The DNA of the CDR3 is TGTGCCAGCAGCTCTTCCCGACTAGCGGCAGAGCACGGGGAGCCGTTTTTT.

This clonotype was counted a few times. This rearrangement joins TRBV5-6 to TRBJ2-7, with 15 bases aligning to TRBD2. This CDR3 region has 19 residues. V was clipped by 4 bases and J by 0 bases; unmatched bases: 11. Germline lookup yields CDR1 SGHDT and CDR2 YYEEEE. CDR3 nucleotide sequence: TGTGCCAGCAGCCCCCGGACTAGCGGGAGGGCCATATACTCCTACGAGCAGTACTTC. Translation gives CASSPRTSGRAIYSYEQYF. Complete variable domain (other parts from reference TRBV5-6 and TRBJ2-7): DAGVTQSPTHLIKTRGQQVTLRCSPKSGHDTVSWYQQALGQGPQFIFQYYEEEERQRGNFPDRFSGHQFPNYSSELNVNALLLGDSALYLCASSPRTSGRAIYSYEQYFGPGTRLTVT.

V is TRBV7-3 and J is TRBJ2-3, with 9 positions matching TRBD2. V was pared by 3 bases and J by 2 bases, with 9 bases of the junction left unmatched. Germline-derived CDR1 and CDR2 are SGHTA and FQGTGA. The CDR3 runs 17 residues. The DNA of the CDR3 is TGTGCCAGCAGCTTGGGGGGACTAGCCCCCTCCACAGATACGCAGTATTTT. Amino acid sequence: CASSLGGLAPSTDTQYF. Based on the CDR3 plus reference TRBV7-3 and TRBJ2-3, the full variable domain is GAGVSQTPSNKVTEKGKYVELRCDPISGHTALYWYRQSLGQGPEFLIYFQGTGAADDSGLPNDRFFAVRPEGSVSTLKIQRTERGDSAVYLCASSLGGLAPSTDTQYFGPGTRLTVL.

This clonotype was seen a few times. The chain recombines TRBV4-2 with TRBJ2-5; TRBD1 agrees at 8 bases. The CDR3 has 15 amino acids. Germline V gene lookup returns CDR1 LGHNA and CDR2 YNFKEQ. Germline trimming cut 2 bases from V and 1 base from J; bases unmatched to any gene: 3. This chain's CDR3 is CASSQSGTGQETQYF. The CDR3 DNA is TGTGCCAGCAGCCAATCCGGGACAGGCCAAGAGACCCAGTACTTC.

This clonotype was recorded a few times. The gene calls are TRBV21-1 and TRBJ2-3. TRBV21-1 is termed a pseudogene. The CDR3 covers 14 residues. CDR3: CASSTTRATDTQYF. In DNA form, the CDR3 reads TGTGCCAGCAGCACCACGCGTGCCACAGATACGCAGTATTTT.